This T cell receptor beta chain is drawn from a study of CD8+ T cells in alopecia areata. Sequencing templates came from extracted RNA that was reverse transcribed into cDNA. The repertoire was sequenced with immunoSEQ multiplex PCR; TCRdb's copy has only in-frame clones and lacks some. This table holds about 110,000 clones, under 60% found once. V lost 6 bases and J lost 4, with 19 bases in between. The CDR3 is made up of 14 amino acids. CDR1 and CDR2 from the germline V gene are SQVTM and ANQGSEA. General study results and limits: With patients, TCR sharing proved less clear than in mice, a difference possibly related to HLA. Scalp sample data also include resident alphabeta T cells from normal skin.

Alopecia areata patients gave lesional scalp punch biopsies and peripheral blood samples. This clone has more than one count but fewer than ten. Its antigen is still unknown. The sequence came from a human donor with alopecia areata. Sequenced sample: NKG2D-low CD8+ T cells sorted from blood. This chain links TRBV29-1 with TRBJ2-7; the D call may be TRBD1 or TRBD2 (5 bases each). DNA for the CDR3: TGCAGCGTACTACCCGGGACGCAAGGGTACGAGCAGTACTTC. This sequence encodes CSVLPGTQGYEQYF.